A single sample is the source of the 9 T cell receptor beta chains below, sequenced in a study of blood T cell repertoires in COVID-19. Here immunoSEQ multiplex PCR was the method, and the copy in TCRdb shows in-frame clones only, minus some. Altogether around 200,000 clones are present, roughly 85% being singletons, with the ten largest covering 18%. The sample comprised PBMCs or T cells enriched from blood (not recorded which). These receptors all come from a man between 35 and 55 years old who had recovered from COVID-19.

The genes are TRBV18 and TRBJ1-5; D is undetermined. CDR1 and CDR2 from the germline V gene are KGHSH and LQKENI. This CDR3 region has 13 residues. The V gene lost 3 bases and the J gene lost 7 bases, with 10 bases spanning the gap. The DNA of the CDR3 is TGTGCCAGCTCACCTAGGGAGGCCCAGCCCCAGCATTTT. Translated: CASSPREAQPQHF. Combining the CDR3 with reference TRBV18 and TRBJ1-5 gives the whole variable domain NAGVMQNPRHLVRRRGQEARLRCSPMKGHSHVYWYRQLPEEGLKFMVYLQKENIIDESGMPKERFSAEFPKEGPSILRIQQVVRGDSAAYFCASSPREAQPQHFGDGTRLSIL.

This clone was seen only a few times. The rearrangement links TRBV13 to TRBJ1-2, with TRBD1 as a possible D gene (5 bases). Trimming left V 0 bases short and J 4 bases short, with 12 bases between. The CDR3 extends over 15 amino acids. CDR1 is PRHDT and CDR2 is FYEKMQ in the germline V gene (reference sequence). The CDR3 sequence is CASSLGLGGAYGYTF. CDR3 nucleotides: TGTGCCAGCAGCTTAGGCCTGGGCGGGGCCTATGGCTACACCTTC.

The chain recombines TRBV9 with TRBJ2-7, with TRBD2 as a possible D gene (5 bases). The germline V gene encodes CDR1 SGDLS and CDR2 YYNGEE. This CDR3 has 15 amino acids. The V end was cut by 5 bases, the J end by 2 bases, with 17 bases between. The CDR3 sequence: CASSLSGILAYEQYF. The CDR3 nucleotides are TGTGCCAGCAGTCTCTCCGGGATTTTAGCCTACGAGCAGTACTTC. Full variable domain (outside the CDR3, taken from reference TRBV9 and TRBJ2-7): DSGVTQTPKHLITATGQRVTLRCSPRSGDLSVYWYQQSLDQGLQFLIQYYNGEERAKGNILERFSAQQFPDLHSELNLSSLELGDSALYFCASSLSGILAYEQYFGPGTRLTVT.

V and J are TRBV18 and TRBJ1-6; 8 nucleotides align to TRBD1. Losses at the gene ends were 4 bases for V and 5 bases for J; bases not matched to a gene: 4. The CDR3 length is 15 residues. Germline V CDR1 and CDR2: KGHSH, LQKENI. As DNA, the CDR3 is TGTGCCAGCTCACTACAGGGGGTGAATAATTCACCCCTCCACTTT. Its translation is CASSLQGVNNSPLHF.

The chain has TRBV19 and TRBJ1-1, with TRBD1 identical over 10 bases. CDR3 length equals 16 residues. V gave up 6 bases and J gave up 6 bases; unmatched junction bases: 13. The germline V gene encodes CDR1 LNHDA and CDR2 SQIVND (reference sequence). CDR3 amino acids: CASRPGQGYLGSEAFF. The CDR3 DNA reads TGTGCCAGTAGGCCGGGACAGGGGTATTTGGGATCTGAAGCTTTCTTT.

This chain's CDR3 is CASSLAGTVYNEQFF. The DNA of the CDR3 is TGTGCCAGCAGCTTAGCGGGGACAGTTTACAATGAGCAGTTCTTC. The V gene is TRBV11-1, the J gene TRBJ2-1, with 7 bases aligning to TRBD1. V lost 0 bases, J lost 4 bases, and 3 bases stayed unmatched. This CDR3 is 15 amino acids long. From germline, CDR1 is SGHAT and CDR2 FQDESV (reference sequence).

The V call is TRBV30, the J call TRBJ2-3, with D possibly TRBD1 on 7 matching bases. V was trimmed by 5 bases and J by 10 bases, leaving 13 bases between them. CDR3 size: 11 residues. From germline, CDR1 is GTSNPN and CDR2 SVGIG (reference sequence). CDR3 in DNA: TGTGCCTGGGTAACAGGGGAGGCGCAGTATTTT. Amino acid sequence: CAWVTGEAQYF.

In the case of this clone: The same CDR3 can be traced to other DNA sequences in this sample. This CDR3 is CASIWSGDSNQPQHF. CDR3 nucleotide sequence: TGTGCCAGCATTTGGAGCGGCGATAGCAATCAGCCCCAGCATTTT. V usage is TRBV6-5 and J usage is TRBJ1-5; no firm D call. The V and J ends lost 7 bases and 0 bases respectively, with 13 bases between them. Germline values: CDR1 MNHEY, CDR2 SVGAGI. The CDR3 spans 15 residues.

J is TRBJ1-1 and V is TRBV7-9; 9 nucleotides align to TRBD1. This CDR3 has 16 residues. Germline V gives CDR1 SEHNR, CDR2 FQNEAQ (reference sequence). The trim removed 3 bases at V and 0 bases at J, leaving 5 bases unmatched. CDR3 amino acids: CASSLRQGGLNTEAFF. CDR3 DNA: TGTGCCAGCAGCTTGCGACAGGGGGGGTTGAACACTGAAGCTTTCTTT. The whole variable domain, remainder taken from reference TRBV7-9 and TRBJ1-1, is DTGVSQNPRHKITKRGQNVTFRCDPISEHNRLYWYRQTLGQGPEFLTYFQNEAQLEKSRLLSDRFSAERPKGSFSTLEIQRTEQGDSAMYLCASSLRQGGLNTEAFFGQGTRLTVV.